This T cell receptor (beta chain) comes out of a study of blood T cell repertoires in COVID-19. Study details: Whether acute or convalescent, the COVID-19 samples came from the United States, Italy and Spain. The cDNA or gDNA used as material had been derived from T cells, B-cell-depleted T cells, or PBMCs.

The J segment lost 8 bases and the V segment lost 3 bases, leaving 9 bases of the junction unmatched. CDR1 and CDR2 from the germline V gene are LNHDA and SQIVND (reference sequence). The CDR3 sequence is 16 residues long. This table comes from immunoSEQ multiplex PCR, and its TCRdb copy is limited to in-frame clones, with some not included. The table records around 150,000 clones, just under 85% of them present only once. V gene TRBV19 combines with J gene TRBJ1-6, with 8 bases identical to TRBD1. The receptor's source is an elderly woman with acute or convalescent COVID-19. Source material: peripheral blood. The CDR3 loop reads CASSITGTDRDSPLHF. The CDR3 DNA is TGTGCCAGTAGTATTACCGGGACGGACAGGGATTCACCCCTCCACTTT.